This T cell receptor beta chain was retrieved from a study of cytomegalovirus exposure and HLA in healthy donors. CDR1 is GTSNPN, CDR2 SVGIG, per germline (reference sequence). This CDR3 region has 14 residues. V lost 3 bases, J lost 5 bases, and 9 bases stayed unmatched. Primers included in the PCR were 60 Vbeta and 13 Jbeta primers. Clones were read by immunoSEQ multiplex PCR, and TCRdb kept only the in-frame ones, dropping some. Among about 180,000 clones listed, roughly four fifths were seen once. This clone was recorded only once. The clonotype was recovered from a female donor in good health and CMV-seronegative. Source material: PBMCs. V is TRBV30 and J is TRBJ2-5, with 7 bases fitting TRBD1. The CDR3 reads CAWRPDRVWETQYF. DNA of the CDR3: TGTGCCTGGAGGCCAGACAGGGTTTGGGAGACCCAGTACTTC. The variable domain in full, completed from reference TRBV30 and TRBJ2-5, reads SQTIHQWPATLVQPVGSPLSLECTVEGTSNPNLYWYRQAAGRGLQLLFYSVGIGQISSEVPQNLSASRPQDRQFILSSKKLLLSDSGFYLCAWRPDRVWETQYFGPGTRLLVL.